A selection of T cell receptor beta chains follows, all from one sample in a study of blood T cell repertoires in COVID-19. Repertoires were generated with immunoSEQ multiplex PCR, while TCRdb's copy carries only in-frame clones and drops some. The sample yields 150,000 to 200,000 clones, about 83% seen once. Sequencing input: peripheral blood. These receptors came from a man between 65 and 85 years old who had recovered from COVID-19. Each CDR3 is given with its conserved first and last residue. The order of the fields is V gene, D gene, CDR3 length, CDR3 protein. The D gene is left open where the match is weak.

v_gene: TRBV28; d_gene: NA; len: 15; CDR3aa: CASSSSLSGDYGYTF
v_gene: TRBV7-9; d_gene: NA; len: 15; CDR3aa: CASSSFTGSYNEQFF
v_gene: TRBV7-2; d_gene: NA; len: 15; CDR3aa: CASSPGQLRNSPLHF
v_gene: TRBV7-3; d_gene: NA; len: 13; CDR3aa: CASSRGQGEAQYF
v_gene: TRBV6-5; d_gene: NA; len: 14; CDR3aa: CASSYGRWDLSQHF
v_gene: TRBV10-2; d_gene: TRBD1; len: 15; CDR3aa: CASSEMGQRYNEQFF
v_gene: TRBV7-6; d_gene: TRBD1; len: 15; CDR3aa: CASSKGQGGTGELFF
v_gene: TRBV30; d_gene: TRBD2; len: 14; CDR3aa: CAWGLAGTSNEQFF
v_gene: TRBV5-1; d_gene: NA; len: 14; CDR3aa: CASHTATTNYGYTF
v_gene: TRBV12-3/TRBV12-4; d_gene: TRBD2; len: 13; CDR3aa: CASRREGRGGQYF
v_gene: TRBV28; d_gene: TRBD1; len: 13; CDR3aa: CASKGGADNEQFF
v_gene: TRBV29-1; d_gene: NA; len: 13; CDR3aa: CSVEPAEVDEQFF
v_gene: TRBV5-1; d_gene: TRBD2; len: 16; CDR3aa: CASSSGLAGVTGELFF
v_gene: TRBV2; d_gene: NA; len: 14; CDR3aa: CASRPGQSSYEQYF
v_gene: TRBV5-5; d_gene: NA; len: 14; CDR3aa: CASSDNQGKQPQHF